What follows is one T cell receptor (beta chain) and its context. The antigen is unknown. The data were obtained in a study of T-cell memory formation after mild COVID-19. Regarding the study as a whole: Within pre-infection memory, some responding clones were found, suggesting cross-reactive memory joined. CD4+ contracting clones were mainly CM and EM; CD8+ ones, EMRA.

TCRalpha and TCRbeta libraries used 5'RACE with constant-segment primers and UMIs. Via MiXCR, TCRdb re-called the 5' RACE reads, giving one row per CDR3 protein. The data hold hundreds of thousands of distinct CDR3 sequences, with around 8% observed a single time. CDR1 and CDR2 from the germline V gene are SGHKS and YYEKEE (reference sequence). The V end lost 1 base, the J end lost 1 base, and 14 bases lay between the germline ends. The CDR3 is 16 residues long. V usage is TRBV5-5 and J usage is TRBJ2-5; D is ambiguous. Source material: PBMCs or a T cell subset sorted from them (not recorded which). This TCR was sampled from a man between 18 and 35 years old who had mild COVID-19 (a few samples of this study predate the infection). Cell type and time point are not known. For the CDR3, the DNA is TGTGCCAGCAGCTTGAAGGACCGCCGACCCCAAGAGACCCAGTACTTC. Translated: CASSLKDRRPQETQYF.